This entry is about one T cell receptor beta chain. This clonotype was seen only a few times. This receptor's antigen is unknown. Base-call qualities are not available, and no considerably larger clone is one nucleotide away. This sample's time point label indicates: persistent/refractory GD, antithyroid drugs over 5 years with positive TRAb. For both TCR sequencing and RNA sequencing, RNA was extracted from PBMCs using TRIzol. The diagnosis of Graves' disease followed American Thyroid Association guidelines. Patients were recruited from an endocrinology department in Xi'an, China. Each patient gave 8.5 to 9.5 milliliters of peripheral blood, collected in an EDTA anticoagulant tube. PBMCs were isolated by Ficoll Paque Plus density gradient separation without further T cell sorting. An Agilent 2100 Bioanalyzer and agarose gel were used to check RNA quality, and a NanoDrop 2000 was used to measure RNA concentration.

These data originate in a study of regulatory T cells in long-lasting Graves disease (TCRdb year 2021). Regarding the complete study: Persistent Graves' disease was defined as antithyroid drug treatment for over 5 years with persistently positive TSH receptor autoantibodies. Persistent Graves' disease patients were compared with newly diagnosed Graves' disease patients by peripheral blood TCR sequencing and RNA sequencing. A total of around 33 samples were covered by TCR sequencing, comprising some 13 persistent and 20 or so newly diagnosed Graves' disease patients. The study was conducted in China and was registered as a clinical trial. On average, persistent Graves' disease patients in the clinical cohort had been on antithyroid drugs for approximately ten years.

Deletion took 4 bases off V and 11 bases off J, with a span of 11 bases between the germline ends. The CDR3 has 10 amino acids, counting the end cysteine and phenylalanine. Only the CDR3 DNA stays, 30 bases, in frame from base 1. CDR1 and CDR2, looked up from the germline V gene (reference sequence), are DFQATT and SNEGSKA. The paper as a whole reports these results and caveats: A larger number of public clonotypes was shared among persistent patients (approximately 3,000) than among newly diagnosed patients (around 880). Preferential use of TRBV28, TRBJ1-2 and TRBJ2-5 was observed in persistent disease, whereas TRBV20-1 and TRBJ2-1 were favored in newly diagnosed disease. The authors noted that the small sample size was a limitation that may lower accuracy. Lower TCR Shannon entropy and fewer highly expanded clones were observed in persistent Graves' disease patients than in newly diagnosed patients, which suggested clonal expansion. Only the TCR beta chain was sequenced and analyzed. The study examined only peripheral blood because the primary lesion, thyroid tissue, could not be accessed.

Libraries were prepared through multiplex PCR. The reads were generated on an Illumina HiSeq 4000. CDR3 regions were amplified by Arm-PCR with iRepertoire HTBI primers to construct TCR beta libraries. Before sequencing, the PCR products went through gel purification. From the authors' description of their analysis: Gene usage analysis of CDR3 amino acid clonotypes relied on the approximately 68 TRBV and about 13 TRBJ segments identified across samples. COPE and FqMerger were used to merge filtered high-quality paired reads into contigs. BLAST was used to align contigs to IMGT TRBV, TRBD and TRBJ reference genes, with CDR3 defined following IMGT. Any clonotype with a frequency above 0.1% was classified as a highly expanded clone. Shannon entropy was used to measure repertoire diversity, and the Gini coefficient was used to measure V-J evenness. Public clonotypes were defined as clonotypes shared by more than one individual. TCRdb reanalyzed the raw reads on its own, using fastp at Q25 for trimming and MiXCR for clone calling, and kept in-frame beta chains. Entries are consolidated by CDR3 protein sequence, retaining the most common genes and DNA. Clone size and V and J calls follow TCRdb, not the original study. A total of a few hundred thousand distinct CDR3 sequences appear in this sample, about 20% of them only once. Roughly 13% of the sample rests with the top ten.

This receptor was taken from a female donor with Graves disease. Recombination joined TRBV20-1 with TRBJ1-1, with TRBD1 as a weak D call on 5 bases. Sequenced material: peripheral blood mononuclear cells (PBMCs), taken when the disease was refractory, from a patient treated with antithyroid drugs. This receptor carries the CDR3 CSATGGIAFF. The DNA reads as follows: TGCAGTGCTACGGGGGGTATCGCTTTCTTT.